The table lists the clone carrying this T cell receptor beta chain with a few counts. Its antigen is as yet unknown. 13 Jbeta primers and 60 Vbeta primers were used for the PCR. TCRdb keeps only in-frame clones here, not all; method: immunoSEQ multiplex PCR. This sample has about 140,000 clones, with around 80% found just once. Trimming took 0 bases from V and 3 from J, leaving 6 bases between them. This CDR3 has 13 amino acids. Germline-derived CDR1 and CDR2 are MNHEY and SVGAGI. These data originate in a study of cytomegalovirus exposure and HLA in healthy donors. General study results and limits: The authors later linked a missense DCLRE1C variant to TCR beta V- and J-gene trimming. An ancestry cluster, one associated with Asian ancestry, reportedly showed fewer N-insertions than the roughly 670-donor mean in a later analysis. Most sequenced TCRs were rare (though some public TCRs occurred in many donors).

This TCR was sampled from a man aged 35 to 55 in good health and CMV-seronegative. V is TRBV6-5 and J is TRBJ2-7; unclear D gene. Sequencing was carried out using PBMCs. The CDR3 DNA reads TGTGCCAGCAGTTACTCGGGCCTCTACGAGCAGTACTTC. Protein: CASSYSGLYEQYF.